These T cell receptor beta chains were read from a single sample in a study of beta chain features in type 1 diabetes. The method was immunoSEQ multiplex PCR; TCRdb's version includes in-frame clones alone and lacks a portion of them. Altogether hundreds of thousands of clones are present, approximately 15% being singletons, with the ten largest covering 0.015% to 0.017%. The sample comprised naive CD4+ T cells from blood. Receptors were obtained from a man aged 18 to 29 with type 1 diabetes. Each CDR3 is given with its conserved first and last residue. A D gene is named only where the DNA matches it firmly. Rows may omit the clone size; those that give it use once, few, many or a size class.

d_call,j_call,v_call,clone_size,cdr3_aa,cdr3_nt
TRBD2,TRBJ2-7,TRBV6-5,.,CASLSSGSYEQYF,TGTGCCAGCTTGTCTAGCGGGAGCTACGAGCAGTACTTC
.,TRBJ1-2,TRBV27,.,CASRSHRVGLNYGYTF,TGTGCCAGCAGATCTCACAGGGTCGGTCTAAACTATGGCTACACCTTC
.,TRBJ2-3,TRBV7-2,few,CASSMTGRDTQYF,TGTGCCAGCAGCATGACGGGGAGGGATACGCAGTATTTT
TRBD1,TRBJ1-1,TRBV29-1,.,CSVEAWQGGTEAFF,TGCAGCGTTGAAGCTTGGCAGGGGGGCACTGAAGCTTTCTTT
TRBD2,TRBJ2-7,TRBV6-5,.,CASSYGTSGYEQYF,TGTGCCAGCAGTTACGGGACTAGCGGCTACGAGCAGTACTTC
TRBD1,TRBJ2-3,TRBV28,few,CASTGQGATQYF,TGTGCCAGCACCGGACAGGGGGCTACGCAGTATTTT
TRBD2,TRBJ2-1,TRBV14,.,CASSQVSGVYNEQFF,TGTGCCAGCAGCCAAGTTAGCGGGGTATACAATGAGCAGTTCTTC
.,TRBJ1-2,TRBV21-1,.,CASSYLGQGRTYGYTF,TGTGCCAGCAGCTACCTCGGACAGGGAAGGACCTATGGCTACACCTTC
.,TRBJ2-4,TRBV5-1,few,CASSLPGQSIQYF,TGCGCCAGCAGCTTGCCGGGACAATCGATTCAGTACTTC
TRBD2,TRBJ2-1,TRBV18,.,CASSPRLAGDNEQFF,TGTGCCAGCTCACCACGCCTAGCGGGTGACAATGAGCAGTTCTTC
TRBD1,TRBJ2-7,TRBV14,.,CASSRTGAVHEQYF,TGTGCCAGCAGCCGGACAGGGGCAGTACACGAGCAGTACTTC
TRBD2,TRBJ2-3,TRBV15,.,CATSRLGRPLAASTDTQYF,TGTGCCACCAGCAGGCTAGGGAGGCCACTAGCGGCTAGCACAGATACGCAGTATTTT
.,TRBJ2-3,TRBV9,.,CASSAPAGATDTQYF,TGTGCCAGCAGCGCACCCGCGGGGGCAACAGATACGCAGTATTTT
TRBD1,TRBJ2-3,TRBV18,few,CASSPGGQGVRTDTQYF,TGTGCCAGCTCACCAGGAGGACAGGGGGTTCGCACAGATACGCAGTATTTT